This TCR beta chain is from a study of human T cells and chemical hapten exposure. The wider study: The patients were mostly female; they had alopecia areata, totalis or universalis. Study-level findings and limits: Following DPC sensitization, TCRs present above 1 in 1000 frequency showed no change.

This clonotype was detected ten times or more. Its antigen is not known. Time point reported: patch test 3, about 24 weeks after DPC sensitization. Described treatment: therapeutic diphenylcyclopropenone sensitization with weekly scalp DPC. TCRdb re-called the RACE reads through MiXCR, storing one row per CDR3 protein. The sample lists 70,000 to 90,000 distinct CDR3 sequences, more than 10% occurring once. Trimming shortened V by 0 bases and J by 7 bases, and 12 bases separated the two germline ends. The CDR3 length is 13 residues. CDR1 SQVTM and CDR2 ANQGSEA come from the germline V gene. The sequence derives from a woman aged 50 to 60 with alopecia areata. Some clones in this sample may be carry-over from other donors' samples. J is TRBJ2-5 and V is TRBV29-1; a possible D gene is TRBD2 (6 bases). The sequencing used whole blood, collected in connection with sensitization to the hapten diphenylcyclopropenone (DPC). CDR3 in amino acids: CSVEDLVGGTQYF. CDR3 bases: TGCAGCGTTGAAGATTTGGTGGGGGGGACCCAGTACTTC.